This T cell receptor (beta chain) was captured by sequencing in a study of control samples from healthy donors and cancer patients. On this clone itself: Other nucleotide sequences from this sample produce the same CDR3.

Sequencing used immunoSEQ multiplex PCR; TCRdb keeps in-frame clones, though not all of them. In the table there are 25,000 to 35,000 clones, 94% of which are singletons. The clonotype comes from a man in his sixties in good health. The sample was blood.

CDR3 residues: CASSPRQGDNSPLHF. The CDR3 coding sequence is TGTGCCAGCAGCCCCCGACAGGGAGATAATTCACCCCTCCACTTT. The chain combines TRBV9 with TRBJ1-6, with 7 bases that match TRBD1. Germline lookup yields CDR1 SGDLS and CDR2 YYNGEE. J lost 5 bases, V lost 4 bases, and 6 bases had no gene match. The CDR3 runs 15 residues.